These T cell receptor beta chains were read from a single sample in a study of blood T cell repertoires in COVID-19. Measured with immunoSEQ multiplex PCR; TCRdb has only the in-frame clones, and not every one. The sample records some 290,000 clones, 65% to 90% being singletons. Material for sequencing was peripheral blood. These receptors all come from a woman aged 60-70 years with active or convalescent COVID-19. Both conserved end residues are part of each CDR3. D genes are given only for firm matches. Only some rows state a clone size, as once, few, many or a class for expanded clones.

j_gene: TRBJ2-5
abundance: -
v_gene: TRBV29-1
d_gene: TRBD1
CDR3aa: CSVVGTGGRETQYF
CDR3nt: TGCAGCGTTGTGGGAACAGGGGGGAGGGAGACCCAGTACTTC

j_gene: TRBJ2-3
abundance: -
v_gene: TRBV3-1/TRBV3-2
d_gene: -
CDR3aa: CASSPTGVQDTQYF
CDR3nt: TGTGCCAGCAGCCCCACCGGGGTCCAGGATACGCAGTATTTT

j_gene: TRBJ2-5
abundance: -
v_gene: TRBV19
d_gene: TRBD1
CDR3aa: CASSTSRDRGRETQYF
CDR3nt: TGTGCCAGTAGTACGTCCCGGGACAGGGGGCGAGAGACCCAGTACTTC

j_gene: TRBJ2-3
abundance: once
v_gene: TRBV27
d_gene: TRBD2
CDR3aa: CASSPRTSGDTQYF
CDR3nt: TGTGCCAGCAGTCCCCGGACTAGCGGGGATACGCAGTATTTT

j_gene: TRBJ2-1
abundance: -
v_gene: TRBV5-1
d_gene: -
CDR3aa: CASSLEGEDEQFF
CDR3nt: TGCGCCAGCAGCTTAGAGGGAGAAGATGAGCAGTTCTTC

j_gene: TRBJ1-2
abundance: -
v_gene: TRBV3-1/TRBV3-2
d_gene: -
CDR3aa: CASSQNGNYGYTF
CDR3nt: TGTGCCAGCAGCCAGAACGGTAACTATGGCTACACCTTC

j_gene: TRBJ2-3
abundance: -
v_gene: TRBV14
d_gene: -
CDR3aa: CASSPLLQEDTQYF
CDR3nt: TGTGCCAGCAGCCCCCTACTCCAGGAAGATACGCAGTATTTT

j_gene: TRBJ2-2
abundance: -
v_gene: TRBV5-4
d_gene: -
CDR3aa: CASEQGSGVNTGELFF
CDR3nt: TGTGCCAGCGAACAGGGCAGCGGGGTGAACACCGGGGAGCTGTTTTTT

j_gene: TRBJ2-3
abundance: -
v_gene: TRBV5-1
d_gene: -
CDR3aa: CASTPIMYTDTQYF
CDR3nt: TGCGCCAGCACCCCTATCATGTACACAGATACGCAGTATTTT

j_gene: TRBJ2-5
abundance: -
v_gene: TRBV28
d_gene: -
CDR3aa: CASSYRDRETQYF
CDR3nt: TGTGCCAGCAGTTACAGGGATAGGGAGACCCAGTACTTC

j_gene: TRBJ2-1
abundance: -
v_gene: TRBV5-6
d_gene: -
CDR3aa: CASSQRETVVSYNEQFF
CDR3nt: TGTGCCAGCAGCCAACGCGAGACAGTGGTCTCCTACAATGAGCAGTTCTTC

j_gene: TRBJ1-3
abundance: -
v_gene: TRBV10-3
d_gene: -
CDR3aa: CAISGDGTYSGNTIYF
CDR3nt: TGTGCCATCAGTGGAGACGGGACTTACTCTGGAAACACCATATATTTT

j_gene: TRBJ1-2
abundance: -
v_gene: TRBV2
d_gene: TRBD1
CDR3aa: CARIGTGGGYTF
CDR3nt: TGTGCCAGGATCGGGACAGGGGGAGGCTACACCTTC

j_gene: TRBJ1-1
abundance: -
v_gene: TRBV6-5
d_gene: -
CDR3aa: CASRAYESGRTEAFF
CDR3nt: TGTGCCAGCAGAGCTTATGAAAGTGGGCGCACTGAAGCTTTCTTT

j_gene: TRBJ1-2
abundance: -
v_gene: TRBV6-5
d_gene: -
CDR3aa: CASSFWGVNGYTF
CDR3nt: TGTGCCAGCAGTTTCTGGGGCGTCAACGGCTACACCTTC

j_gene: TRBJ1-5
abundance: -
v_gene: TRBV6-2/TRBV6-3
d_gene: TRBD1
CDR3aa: CASSSGQGPLLGHQPQHF
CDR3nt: TGTGCCAGCAGTTCCGGACAGGGGCCATTGTTAGGCCATCAGCCCCAGCATTTT

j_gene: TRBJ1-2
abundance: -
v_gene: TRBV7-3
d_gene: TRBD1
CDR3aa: CASSRQGPYTF
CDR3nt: TGTGCCAGCAGTAGACAGGGTCCCTACACCTTC

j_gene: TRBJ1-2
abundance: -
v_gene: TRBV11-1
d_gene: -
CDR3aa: CASSPRDNYGYTF
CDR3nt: TGTGCCAGCAGCCCGCGGGATAACTATGGCTACACCTTC

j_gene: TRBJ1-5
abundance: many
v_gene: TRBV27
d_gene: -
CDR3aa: CASSLRPGVSNQPQHF
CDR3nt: TGTGCCAGCAGTTTACGGCCGGGGGTAAGCAATCAGCCCCAGCATTTT

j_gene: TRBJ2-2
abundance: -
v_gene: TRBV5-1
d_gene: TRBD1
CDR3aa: CASSLVDRDGELFF
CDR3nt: TGCGCCAGCAGCTTGGTCGACAGGGACGGGGAGCTGTTTTTT

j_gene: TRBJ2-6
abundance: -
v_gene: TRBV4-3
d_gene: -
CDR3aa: CASSQLVVSGANVLTF
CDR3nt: TGCGCCAGCAGCCAATTAGTGGTCTCTGGGGCCAACGTCCTGACTTTC

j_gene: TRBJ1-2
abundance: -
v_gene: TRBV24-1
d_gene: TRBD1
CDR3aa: CATSEDRADYGYTF
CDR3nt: TGTGCCACCAGTGAGGACAGGGCAGACTATGGCTACACCTTC

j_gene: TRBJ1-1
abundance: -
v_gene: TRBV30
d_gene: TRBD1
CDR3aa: CARALSGQQNEAFF
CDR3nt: TGTGCCCGCGCCCTATCGGGACAGCAAAATGAAGCTTTCTTT

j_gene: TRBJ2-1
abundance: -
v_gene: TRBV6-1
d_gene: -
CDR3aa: CASSPRNEQFF
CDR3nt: TGTGCCAGCAGTCCCCGGAATGAGCAGTTCTTC

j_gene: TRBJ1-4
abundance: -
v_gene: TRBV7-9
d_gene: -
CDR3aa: CASRSDAALNEKLFF
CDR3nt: TGTGCCAGCAGGAGTGACGCGGCCCTGAATGAAAAACTGTTTTTT

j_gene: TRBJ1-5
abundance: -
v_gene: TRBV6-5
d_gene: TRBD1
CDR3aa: CASSDTGDQPQHF
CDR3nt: TGTGCCAGCAGCGATACAGGGGATCAGCCCCAGCATTTT

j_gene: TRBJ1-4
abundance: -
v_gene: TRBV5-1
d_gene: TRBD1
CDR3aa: CASSPGTVNEKLFF
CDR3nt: TGCGCCAGCAGCCCCGGGACAGTGAATGAAAAACTGTTTTTT

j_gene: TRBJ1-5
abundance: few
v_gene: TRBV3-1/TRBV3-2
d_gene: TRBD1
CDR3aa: CASSQTGGYQPQHF
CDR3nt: TGTGCCAGCAGCCAGACAGGGGGCTATCAGCCCCAGCATTTT

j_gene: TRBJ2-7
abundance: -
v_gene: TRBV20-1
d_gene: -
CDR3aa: CSASVTSTAGEQYF
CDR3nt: TGCAGTGCTAGTGTGACTAGTACCGCGGGCGAGCAGTACTTC

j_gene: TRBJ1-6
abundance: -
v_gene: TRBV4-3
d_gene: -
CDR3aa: CASSQDGNREYSPLHF
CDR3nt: TGCGCCAGCAGCCAAGATGGGAACAGGGAGTATTCACCCCTCCACTTT

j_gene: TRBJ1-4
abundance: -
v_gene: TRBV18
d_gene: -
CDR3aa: CASSPGTGRTNEKLFF
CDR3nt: TGTGCCAGCTCACCCGGAACAGGACGAACTAATGAAAAACTGTTTTTT

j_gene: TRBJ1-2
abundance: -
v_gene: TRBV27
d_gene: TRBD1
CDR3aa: CASSLGTGDGYTF
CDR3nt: TGTGCCAGCAGTTTAGGGACAGGGGACGGCTACACCTTC

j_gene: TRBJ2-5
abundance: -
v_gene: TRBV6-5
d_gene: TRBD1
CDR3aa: CASSYSRQGNGETQYF
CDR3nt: TGTGCCAGCAGTTACTCGCGACAGGGGAATGGAGAGACCCAGTACTTC

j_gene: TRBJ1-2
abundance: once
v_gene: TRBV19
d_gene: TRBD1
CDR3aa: CASSIDRDSYGYTF
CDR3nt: TGTGCCAGTAGTATCGACCGGGACAGCTATGGCTACACCTTC

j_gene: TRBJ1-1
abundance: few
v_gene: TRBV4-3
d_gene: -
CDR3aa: CASSRGLEDTEAFF
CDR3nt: TGCGCCAGCAGCAGGGGGTTGGAGGACACTGAAGCTTTCTTT

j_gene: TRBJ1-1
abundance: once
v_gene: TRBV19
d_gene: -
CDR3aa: CASSIGAGLMNTEAFF
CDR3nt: TGTGCCAGTAGTATAGGTGCGGGGCTCATGAACACTGAAGCTTTCTTT

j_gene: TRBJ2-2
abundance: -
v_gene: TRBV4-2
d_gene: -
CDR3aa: CASSQGSGELFF
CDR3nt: TGTGCCAGCAGCCAAGGGAGCGGGGAGCTGTTTTTT

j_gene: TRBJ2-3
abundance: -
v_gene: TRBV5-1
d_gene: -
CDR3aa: CASSLSRGSWTDTQYF
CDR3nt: TGCGCCAGCAGCTTGTCCCGGGGATCTTGGACAGATACGCAGTATTTT

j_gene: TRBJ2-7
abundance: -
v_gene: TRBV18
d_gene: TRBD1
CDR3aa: CASSPPGTGSPYEQYF
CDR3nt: TGTGCCAGCTCACCACCGGGGACAGGATCCCCCTACGAGCAGTACTTC

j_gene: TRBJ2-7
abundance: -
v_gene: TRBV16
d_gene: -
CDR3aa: CASSQSRGAYEQYF
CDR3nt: TGTGCCAGCAGCCAATCCAGGGGAGCCTACGAGCAGTACTTC

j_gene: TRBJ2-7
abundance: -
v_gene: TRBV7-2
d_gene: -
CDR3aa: CASSLEGVWYYEQYF
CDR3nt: TGTGCCAGCAGCTTAGAGGGGGTATGGTACTACGAGCAGTACTTC

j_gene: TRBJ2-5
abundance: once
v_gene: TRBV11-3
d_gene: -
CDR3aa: CASSLAGKETQYF
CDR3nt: TGTGCCAGCAGCTTGGCAGGCAAAGAGACCCAGTACTTC

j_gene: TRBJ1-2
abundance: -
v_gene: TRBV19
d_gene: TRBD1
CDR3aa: CASTRGQGKLYGYTF
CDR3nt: TGTGCCAGTACCAGGGGACAGGGGAAACTCTATGGCTACACCTTC

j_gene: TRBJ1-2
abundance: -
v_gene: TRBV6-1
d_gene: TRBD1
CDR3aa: CASSDWGTGGTSVYGYTF
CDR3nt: TGTGCCAGCAGTGACTGGGGGACAGGGGGCACCTCGGTCTATGGCTACACCTTC

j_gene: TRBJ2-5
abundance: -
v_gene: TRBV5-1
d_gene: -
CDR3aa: CASSLGVSGTSAETQYF
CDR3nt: TGCGCCAGCAGCTTGGGGGTAAGCGGAACCAGTGCAGAGACCCAGTACTTC

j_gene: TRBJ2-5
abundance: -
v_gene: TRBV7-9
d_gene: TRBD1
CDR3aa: CASSLEGQGWQTQYF
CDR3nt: TGTGCCAGCAGCTTAGAGGGACAGGGGTGGCAGACCCAGTACTTC

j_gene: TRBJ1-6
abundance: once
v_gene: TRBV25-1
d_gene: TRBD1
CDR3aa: CASSEGQNNSPLHF
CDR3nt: TGTGCCAGCAGTGAGGGACAGAATAATTCACCCCTCCACTTT

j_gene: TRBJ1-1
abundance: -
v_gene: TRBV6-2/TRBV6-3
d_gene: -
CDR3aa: CASSLVRVSEAFF
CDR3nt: TGTGCCAGCAGCCTCGTTCGGGTCTCTGAAGCTTTCTTT

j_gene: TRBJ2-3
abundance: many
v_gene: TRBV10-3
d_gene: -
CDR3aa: CAISESVPAGDQATGLATDTQYF
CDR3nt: TGTGCCATCAGTGAGTCAGTCCCTGCCGGAGACCAAGCCACAGGTTTGGCCACAGATACGCAGTATTTT

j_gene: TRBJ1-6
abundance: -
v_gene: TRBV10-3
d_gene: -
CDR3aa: CAISDVGGPLHF
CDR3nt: TGTGCCATCAGTGATGTAGGGGGACCCCTCCACTTT

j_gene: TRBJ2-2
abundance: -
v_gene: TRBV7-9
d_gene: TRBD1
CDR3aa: CASSLGQGDAGELFF
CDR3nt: TGTGCCAGCAGCTTAGGGCAGGGGGACGCCGGGGAGCTGTTTTTT

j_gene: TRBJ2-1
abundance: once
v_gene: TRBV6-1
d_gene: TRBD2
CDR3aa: CASSAQPGLAGVGEQFF
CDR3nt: TGTGCCAGCAGTGCCCAACCGGGACTAGCGGGGGTTGGGGAGCAGTTCTTC

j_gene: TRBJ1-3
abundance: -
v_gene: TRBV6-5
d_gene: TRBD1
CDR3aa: CASSRQGGGNTIYF
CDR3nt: TGTGCCAGCAGCCGACAGGGAGGTGGAAACACCATATATTTT

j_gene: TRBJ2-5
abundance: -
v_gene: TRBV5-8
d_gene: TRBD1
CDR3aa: CASSLEGAPRETQYF
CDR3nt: TGTGCCAGCAGCTTGGAGGGGGCGCCTAGGGAGACCCAGTACTTC

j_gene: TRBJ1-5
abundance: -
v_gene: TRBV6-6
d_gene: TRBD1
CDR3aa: CASSPLHGTDHLGSNQPQHF
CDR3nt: TGTGCCAGCAGCCCGCTGCACGGGACAGATCATTTGGGGAGCAATCAGCCCCAGCATTTT

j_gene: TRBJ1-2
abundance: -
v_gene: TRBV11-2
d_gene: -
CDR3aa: CASSLDRADYGYTF
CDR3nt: TGTGCCAGCAGCTTAGATCGCGCGGACTATGGCTACACCTTC

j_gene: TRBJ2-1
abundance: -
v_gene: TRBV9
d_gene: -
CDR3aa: CASSPGIGGEPNEQFF
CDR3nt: TGTGCCAGCAGCCCAGGGATCGGCGGCGAACCCAATGAGCAGTTCTTC

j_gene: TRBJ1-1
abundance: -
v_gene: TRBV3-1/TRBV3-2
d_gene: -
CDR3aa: CASSQVEKEAFF
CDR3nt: TGTGCCAGCAGCCAAGTGGAGAAGGAAGCTTTCTTT

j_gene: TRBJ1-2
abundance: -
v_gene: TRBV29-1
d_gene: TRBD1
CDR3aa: CSVDNLPGQNLYTF
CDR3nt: TGCAGCGTTGACAATCTTCCGGGACAGAACCTCTACACCTTC